This TCR beta chain stems from a study of shared clonotypes between healthy human individuals. Assay: immunoSEQ multiplex PCR; the TCRdb copy retains only in-frame clones and omits some. In the table there are about 2.4 million clones, roughly 92% of which are singletons. The CDR3 is 14 residues long. The V and J ends lost 1 base and 1 base respectively, with 4 bases between them. Germline lookup yields CDR1 SGHTA and CDR2 FQGNSA. Remarks on this clone: Its antigen is as yet unknown.

Points from the study as a whole: Clonotypes that were shared across four donors made up 4% to 6% of naive CD4 clonotypes.

The V gene is TRBV7-2, the J gene TRBJ2-2; D is unclear. The specimen sequenced was naive CD4+ T cells sorted from blood. Subset: CD45RA+ positively selected. This TCR derives from a man between 18 and 29 years old in good health. This chain's CDR3 is CASSLVVNTGELFF. CDR3 in DNA: TGTGCCAGCAGCTTAGTGGTGAACACCGGGGAGCTGTTTTTT.